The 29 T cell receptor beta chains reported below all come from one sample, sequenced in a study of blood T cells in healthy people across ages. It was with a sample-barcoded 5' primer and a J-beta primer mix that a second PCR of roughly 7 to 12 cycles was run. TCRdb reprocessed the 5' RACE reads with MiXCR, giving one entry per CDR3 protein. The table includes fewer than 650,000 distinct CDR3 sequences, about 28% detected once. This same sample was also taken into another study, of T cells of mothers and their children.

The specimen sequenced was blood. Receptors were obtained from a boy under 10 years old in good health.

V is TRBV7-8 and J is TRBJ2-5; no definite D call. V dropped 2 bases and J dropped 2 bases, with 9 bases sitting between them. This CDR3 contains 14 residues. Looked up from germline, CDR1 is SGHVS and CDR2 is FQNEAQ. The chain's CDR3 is CASSLQVSQETQYF. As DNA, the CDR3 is TGTGCCAGCAGCTTACAAGTTTCTCAAGAGACCCAGTACTTC.

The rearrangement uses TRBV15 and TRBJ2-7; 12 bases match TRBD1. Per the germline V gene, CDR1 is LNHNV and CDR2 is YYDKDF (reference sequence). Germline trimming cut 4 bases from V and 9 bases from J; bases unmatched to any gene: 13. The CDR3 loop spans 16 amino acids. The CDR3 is CATSKTPGQGAWGQYF. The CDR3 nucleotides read TGTGCCACCAGCAAAACCCCGGGACAGGGGGCTTGGGGGCAGTACTTC. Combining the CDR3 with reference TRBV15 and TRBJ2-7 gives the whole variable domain DAMVIQNPRYQVTQFGKPVTLSCSQTLNHNVMYWYQQKSSQAPKLLFHYYDKDFNNEADTPDNFQSRRPNTSFCFLDIRSPGLGDTAMYLCATSKTPGQGAWGQYFGPGTRLTVT.

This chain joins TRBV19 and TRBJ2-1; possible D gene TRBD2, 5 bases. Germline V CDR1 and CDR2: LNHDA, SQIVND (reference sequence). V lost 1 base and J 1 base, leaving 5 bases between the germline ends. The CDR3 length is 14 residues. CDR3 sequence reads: CASSIGGSYNEQFF. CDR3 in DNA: TGTGCCAGTAGTATAGGAGGGTCCTACAATGAGCAGTTCTTC.

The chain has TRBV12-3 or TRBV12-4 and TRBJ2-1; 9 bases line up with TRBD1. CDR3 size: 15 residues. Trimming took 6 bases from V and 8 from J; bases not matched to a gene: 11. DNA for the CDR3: TGTGCCAGCAGCAATACCGGGACAGGGATCGATGAGCAGTTCTTC. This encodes CASSNTGTGIDEQFF.

The CDR3 protein is CASSLSLLAKNIQYF. CDR3 nucleotides: TGTGCCAGCAGTTTATCTCTTCTAGCCAAAAACATTCAGTACTTC. The chain uses TRBV27 and TRBJ2-4; D ambiguous. V lost 0 bases and J lost 0, with 6 bases in between. Germline CDR1 reads MNHEY; CDR2 reads SMNVEV (reference sequence). CDR3 length equals 15 residues.

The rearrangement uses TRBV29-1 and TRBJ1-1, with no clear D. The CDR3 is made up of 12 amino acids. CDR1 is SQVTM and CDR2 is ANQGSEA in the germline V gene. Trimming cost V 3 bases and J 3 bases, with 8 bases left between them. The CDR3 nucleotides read TGCAGCGTTGATGGGTCCCACACTGAAGCTTTCTTT. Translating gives CSVDGSHTEAFF.

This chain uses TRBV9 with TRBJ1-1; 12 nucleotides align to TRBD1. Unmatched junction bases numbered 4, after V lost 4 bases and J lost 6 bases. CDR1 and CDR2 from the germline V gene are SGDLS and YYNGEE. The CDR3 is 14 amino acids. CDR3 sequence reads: CASSPGQGASEAFF. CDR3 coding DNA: TGTGCCAGCAGCCCGGGACAGGGGGCTTCTGAAGCTTTCTTT.

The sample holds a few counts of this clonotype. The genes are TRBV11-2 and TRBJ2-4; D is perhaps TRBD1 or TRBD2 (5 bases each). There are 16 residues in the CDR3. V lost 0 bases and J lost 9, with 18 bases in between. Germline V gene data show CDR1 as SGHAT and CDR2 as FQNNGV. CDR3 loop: CASSLEGVDRMIIQYF. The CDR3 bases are TGTGCCAGCAGCTTAGAGGGGGTTGACCGGATGATCATTCAGTACTTC.

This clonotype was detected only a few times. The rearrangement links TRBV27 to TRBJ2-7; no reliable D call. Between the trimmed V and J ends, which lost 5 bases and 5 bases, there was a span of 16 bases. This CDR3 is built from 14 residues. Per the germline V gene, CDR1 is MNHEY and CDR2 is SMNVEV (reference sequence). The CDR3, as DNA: TGTGCCAGCAGTCTCCAGATTGGTCTCCACGAGCAGTACTTC. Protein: CASSLQIGLHEQYF.

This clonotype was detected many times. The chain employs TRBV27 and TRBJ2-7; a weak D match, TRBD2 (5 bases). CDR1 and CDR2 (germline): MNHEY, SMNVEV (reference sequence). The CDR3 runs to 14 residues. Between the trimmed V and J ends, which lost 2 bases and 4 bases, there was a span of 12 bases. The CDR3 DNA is TGTGCCAGCAGTTTAACCGGGAACCATTACGAGCAGTACTTC. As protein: CASSLTGNHYEQYF.

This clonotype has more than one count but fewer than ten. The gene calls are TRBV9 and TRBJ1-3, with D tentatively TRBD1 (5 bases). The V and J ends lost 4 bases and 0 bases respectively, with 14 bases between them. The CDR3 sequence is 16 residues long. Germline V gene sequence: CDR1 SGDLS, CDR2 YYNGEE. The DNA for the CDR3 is TGTGCCAGCAGCCCCGGATGGGGGAACTCTGGAAACACCATATATTTT. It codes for CASSPGWGNSGNTIYF.

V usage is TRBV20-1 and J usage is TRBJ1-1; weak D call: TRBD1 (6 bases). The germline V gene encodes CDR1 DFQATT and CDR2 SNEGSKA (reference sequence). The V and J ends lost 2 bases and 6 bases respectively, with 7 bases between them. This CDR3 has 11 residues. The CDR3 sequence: CSARRTAEAFF. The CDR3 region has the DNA TGCAGTGCTAGACGGACAGCTGAAGCTTTCTTT.

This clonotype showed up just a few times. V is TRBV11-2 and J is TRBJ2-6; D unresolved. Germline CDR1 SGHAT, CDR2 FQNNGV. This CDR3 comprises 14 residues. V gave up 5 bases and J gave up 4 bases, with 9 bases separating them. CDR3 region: CASSPLTGANVLTF. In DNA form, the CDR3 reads TGTGCCAGCAGCCCGCTAACCGGGGCCAACGTCCTGACTTTC.

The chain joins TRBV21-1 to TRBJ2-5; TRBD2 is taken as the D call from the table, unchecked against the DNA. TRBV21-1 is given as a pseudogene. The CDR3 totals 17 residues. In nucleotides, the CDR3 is TGTGCCAGCAGCACTCTGAGGACTAGCGGATCCCAAGAGACCCAGTACTTC. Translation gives CASSTLRTSGSQETQYF.

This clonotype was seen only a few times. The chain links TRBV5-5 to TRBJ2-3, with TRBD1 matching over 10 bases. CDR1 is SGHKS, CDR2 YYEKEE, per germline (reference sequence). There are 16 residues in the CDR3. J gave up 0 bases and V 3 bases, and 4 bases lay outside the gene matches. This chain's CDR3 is CASSYGQGGSTDTQYF. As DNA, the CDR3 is TGTGCCAGCAGCTATGGACAGGGGGGGAGCACAGATACGCAGTATTTT.

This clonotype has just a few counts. The CDR3 DNA reads TGTGCCAGCAGCTTTGAATGGGGGGAGATGGACTACAATGAGCAGTTCTTC. Its protein is CASSFEWGEMDYNEQFF. The rearrangement uses TRBV11-2 and TRBJ2-7; D perhaps matches TRBD2 (6 bases). TRBJ2-1 explains the end of the DNA better; the J call may be wrong. Germline assignment: CDR1 SGHAT and CDR2 FQNNGV. CDR3 length: 17 amino acids.

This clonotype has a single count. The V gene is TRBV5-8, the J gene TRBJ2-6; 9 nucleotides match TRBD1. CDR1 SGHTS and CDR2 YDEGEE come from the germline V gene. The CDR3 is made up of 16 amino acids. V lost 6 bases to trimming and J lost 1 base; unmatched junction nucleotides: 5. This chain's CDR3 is CASNRDRVSGANVLTF. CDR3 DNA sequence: TGTGCCAGCAATCGGGACAGGGTATCTGGGGCCAACGTCCTGACTTTC.

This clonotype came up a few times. CDR3 in DNA: TGTGCCAGCAGCTTCAGCACGGGACAGGGGCAAGAGACCCAGTACTTC. It translates to CASSFSTGQGQETQYF. This sequence joins TRBV5-4 and TRBJ2-5; 10 nucleotides agree with TRBD1. CDR1 and CDR2 from the germline V gene are SGHNT and YYREEE (reference sequence). With 2 bases clipped from V and 2 bases from J, the junction kept 6 bases outside the gene matches. The CDR3 is made up of 16 amino acids.

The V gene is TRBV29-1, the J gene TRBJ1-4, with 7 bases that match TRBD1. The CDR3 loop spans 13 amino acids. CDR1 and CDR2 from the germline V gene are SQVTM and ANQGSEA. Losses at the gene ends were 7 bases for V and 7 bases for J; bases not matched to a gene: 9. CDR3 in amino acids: CSGLTGRGEKLFF. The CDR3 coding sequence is TGCAGCGGATTGACAGGGAGGGGTGAAAAACTGTTTTTT.

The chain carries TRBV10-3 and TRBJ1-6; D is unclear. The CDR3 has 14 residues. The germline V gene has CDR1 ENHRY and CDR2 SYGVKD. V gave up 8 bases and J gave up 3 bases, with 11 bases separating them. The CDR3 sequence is CAISDGHYNSPLHF. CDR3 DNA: TGTGCCATCTCTGACGGGCACTATAATTCACCCCTCCACTTT.

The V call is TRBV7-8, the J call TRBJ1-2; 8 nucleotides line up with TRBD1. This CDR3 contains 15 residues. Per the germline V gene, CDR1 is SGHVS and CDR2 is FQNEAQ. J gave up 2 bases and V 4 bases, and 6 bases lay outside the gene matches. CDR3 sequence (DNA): TGTGCCAGCAGCTCTCGGACAGGGCCGAACTATGGCTACACCTTC. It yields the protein CASSSRTGPNYGYTF.

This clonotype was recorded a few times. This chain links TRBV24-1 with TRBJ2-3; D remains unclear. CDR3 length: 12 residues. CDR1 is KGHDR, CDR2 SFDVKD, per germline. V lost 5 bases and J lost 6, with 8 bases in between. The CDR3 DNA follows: TGTGCCACCAGTGCCTCGGCGGATACGCAGTATTTT. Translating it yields CATSASADTQYF.

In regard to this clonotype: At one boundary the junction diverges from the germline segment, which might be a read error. As DNA, the CDR3 is TGTGCCAACAGCTTAATGGGGGACTCCACAGATACGCAGTATTTT. Translated, it gives CANSLMGDSTDTQYF. The V call is TRBV7-2, the J call TRBJ2-3; a weak D match, TRBD2 (6 bases). This CDR3 has 15 residues. Germline V lookup: CDR1 SGHTA, CDR2 FQGNSA. Together with reference TRBV7-2 and TRBJ2-3, the CDR3 gives the full variable domain: GAGVSQSPSNKVTEKGKDVELRCDPISGHTALYWYRQSLGQGLEFLIYFQGNSAPDKSGLPSDRFSAERTGGSVSTLTIQRTQQEDSAVYLCANSLMGDSTDTQYFGPGTRLTVL.

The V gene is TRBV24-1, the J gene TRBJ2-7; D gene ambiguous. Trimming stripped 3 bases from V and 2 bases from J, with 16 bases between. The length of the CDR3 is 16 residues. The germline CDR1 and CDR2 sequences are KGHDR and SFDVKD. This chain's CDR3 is CATSDPPVIEPYEQYF. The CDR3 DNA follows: TGTGCCACCAGTGATCCCCCGGTAATAGAACCCTACGAGCAGTACTTC.

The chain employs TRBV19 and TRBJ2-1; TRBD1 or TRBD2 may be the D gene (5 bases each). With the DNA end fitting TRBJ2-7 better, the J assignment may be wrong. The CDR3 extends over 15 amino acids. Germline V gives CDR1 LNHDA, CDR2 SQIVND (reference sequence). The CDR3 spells CASRKPVGDSYEQYF. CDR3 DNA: TGTGCCAGTAGGAAACCGGTGGGGGACTCCTACGAGCAGTACTTC.

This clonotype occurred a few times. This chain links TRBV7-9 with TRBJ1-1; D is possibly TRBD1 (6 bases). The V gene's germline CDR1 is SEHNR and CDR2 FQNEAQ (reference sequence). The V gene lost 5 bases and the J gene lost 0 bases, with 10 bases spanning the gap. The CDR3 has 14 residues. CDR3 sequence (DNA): TGTGCCAGCAGCCCTGACAGGCTGAACACTGAAGCTTTCTTT. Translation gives CASSPDRLNTEAFF.

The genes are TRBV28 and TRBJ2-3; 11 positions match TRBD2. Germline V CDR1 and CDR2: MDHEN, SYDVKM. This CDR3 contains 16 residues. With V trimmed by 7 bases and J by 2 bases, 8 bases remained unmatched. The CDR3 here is CASIKGTSGTTDTQYF. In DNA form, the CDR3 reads TGTGCCAGCATCAAAGGGACTAGCGGTACCACAGATACGCAGTATTTT.

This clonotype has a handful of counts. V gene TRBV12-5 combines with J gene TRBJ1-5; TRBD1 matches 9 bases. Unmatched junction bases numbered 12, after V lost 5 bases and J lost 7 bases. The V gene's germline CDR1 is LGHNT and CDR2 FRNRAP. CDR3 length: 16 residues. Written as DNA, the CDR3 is TGTGCTAGTGGTCTGACGGGGACAGGGTTTTTGCAGCCCCAGCATTTT. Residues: CASGLTGTGFLQPQHF.

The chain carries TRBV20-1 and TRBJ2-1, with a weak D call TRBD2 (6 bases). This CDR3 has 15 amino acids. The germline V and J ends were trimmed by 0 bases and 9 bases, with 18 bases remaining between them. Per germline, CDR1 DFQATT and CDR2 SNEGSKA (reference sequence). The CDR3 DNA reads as TGCAGTGCTAGAGACATGGCGGGAATCGCAAGTGAGCAGTTCTTC. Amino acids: CSARDMAGIASEQFF.